Below are 12 T cell receptor beta chains sequenced from a single sample in a study of PD-L1 blockade in urothelial cancer. Using immunoSEQ multiplex PCR, the repertoire was profiled, and TCRdb retains in-frame clones only, with some absent. The sample gives more than 30,000 clones, 80% to 90% of which show up once; about 15% is in the top ten. Sequences were derived from PBMCs, sampled around atezolizumab (anti-PD-L1) treatment. The receptor set was obtained from a man in his fifties or sixties with urothelial cancer.

This chain links TRBV5-1 with TRBJ2-5; perhaps TRBD1 as D (6 bases). The CDR3 sequence is 16 residues long. The germline CDR1 and CDR2 sequences are SGHRS and YFSETQ. The germline V and J ends were trimmed by 0 bases and 1 base, with 13 bases remaining between them. The CDR3 nucleotides are TGCGCCAGCAGCTTGGCTGGGACACCGACCCAAGAGACCCAGTACTTC. Translation gives CASSLAGTPTQETQYF.

This clone appeared a few times. The rearrangement uses TRBV2 and TRBJ1-5; tentative D call: TRBD1 (6 bases). In germline, CDR1 is SNHLY, CDR2 FYNNEI. The CDR3 extends over 14 amino acids. The V end was cut by 5 bases, the J end by 6 bases, with 14 bases between. The CDR3 is CASSHEGERQPQHF. Here the CDR3 DNA reads TGTGCCAGCAGTCATGAGGGGGAGCGTCAGCCCCAGCATTTT.

The V call is TRBV14, the J call TRBJ2-7; possibly TRBD1 for D (5 bases). Germline loops: CDR1 SGHDN, CDR2 FVKESK. The V and J ends lost 2 bases and 2 bases respectively, with 16 bases between them. The CDR3 length is 16 residues. For the CDR3, the DNA is TGTGCCAGCAGCCAATCCGGGTTTCAAGGGGCCTACGAGCAGTACTTC. Encoded protein: CASSQSGFQGAYEQYF.

V is TRBV11-3 and J is TRBJ2-7; TRBD1 matches at 10 bases. V shed 1 base and J 3 bases; nucleotides not matched to a gene: 6. CDR1 and CDR2 from the germline V gene are SGHNT and YENEEA. The length of the CDR3 is 16 residues. The CDR3 bases are TGTGCCAGCAGCTTAGGAGGGGGGACAGGGGACTACGAGCAGTACTTC. Its protein is CASSLGGGTGDYEQYF.

The chain combines TRBV30 with TRBJ1-2, with 10 bases lining up with TRBD1. V trimming: 1 base; J trimming: 8 bases; junction bases outside the gene matches: 4. CDR3 size: 13 residues. Germline CDR1 GTSNPN, CDR2 SVGIG (reference sequence). CDR3 DNA sequence: TGTGCCTGGAGTGGGACAGGGGGAGGGGGCTACACCTTC. This codes for CAWSGTGGGGYTF.

The V gene is TRBV28, the J gene TRBJ1-1; 9 bases are a match to TRBD1. The CDR3 is made up of 15 amino acids. Looked up from germline, CDR1 is MDHEN and CDR2 is SYDVKM. V trimming: 5 bases; J trimming: 7 bases; junction bases outside the gene matches: 11. Here the CDR3 reads CASSRRGQGKVEAFF. In DNA, the CDR3 is TGTGCCAGCAGTCGTAGGGGACAGGGAAAGGTTGAAGCTTTCTTT.

The chain carries TRBV4-3 and TRBJ2-1, with TRBD1 as a possible D gene (6 bases). The CDR3 contains 15 residues. In germline, CDR1 is LGHNA, CDR2 YSLEER. The V end lost 0 bases, the J end lost 9 bases, and 15 bases lay between the germline ends. The CDR3 loop is CASSQERTDLSEQFF. Written as DNA, the CDR3 is TGCGCCAGCAGCCAAGAACGGACAGACTTGAGTGAGCAGTTCTTC.

Only one count was recorded for this clone. CDR3 sequence (DNA): TGTGCCAGCAGTCGGGGACAGGGACTTAATTCACCCCTCCACTTT. As protein: CASSRGQGLNSPLHF. The rearrangement joins TRBV28 to TRBJ1-6; TRBD1 aligns across 9 bases. The CDR3 extends over 15 amino acids. The germline gives CDR1 MDHEN, CDR2 SYDVKM. Trimming at V came to 5 bases and at J to 6 bases, leaving 5 bases not matched to a gene.

The rearrangement links TRBV9 to TRBJ2-1; 8 bases agree with TRBD2. CDR1 is SGDLS and CDR2 is YYNGEE in the germline V gene. The CDR3 has 15 amino acids. V shed 3 bases, J shed 4 bases, and the junction held 6 bases outside the gene matches. The CDR3 reads CASSGSGSTYNEQFF. CDR3 bases: TGTGCCAGCAGCGGGAGCGGGAGTACGTACAATGAGCAGTTCTTC.

The chain is built from TRBV29-1 and TRBJ2-7, with 7 positions matching TRBD1. This CDR3 contains 12 residues. The V and J ends lost 3 bases and 6 bases, in that order; junction bases with no gene match: 5. Germline V gene lookup returns CDR1 SQVTM and CDR2 ANQGSEA. Written as DNA, the CDR3 is TGCAGCGTTGACTACAGGGGTGGCGAGCAGTACTTC. Encoded protein: CSVDYRGGEQYF.

The V call is TRBV28, the J call TRBJ1-2; D is perhaps TRBD1 (5 bases). CDR1 and CDR2 (germline): MDHEN, SYDVKM. The length of the CDR3 is 15 residues. V gave up 4 bases and J gave up 8 bases, with 20 bases separating them. The CDR3 region is CASSSTAQGRGGYTF. The CDR3 DNA sequence: TGTGCCAGCAGTTCCACGGCCCAGGGAAGGGGAGGCTACACCTTC.

V gene TRBV19 combines with J gene TRBJ2-1, with D maybe TRBD2 (7 bases). From germline, CDR1 is LNHDA and CDR2 SQIVND (reference sequence). There are 15 residues in the CDR3. V lost 4 bases and J 10 bases, leaving 20 bases between the germline ends. CDR3 sequence (DNA): TGTGCCAGTAGTAGCGGTGGGGGGGGCCCCCTGGAGCAGTTCTTC. Translation gives CASSSGGGGPLEQFF.